What follows is one TCR beta chain and its context. V lost 5 bases to trimming and J lost 5 bases; unmatched junction nucleotides: 11. Germline CDR1 reads MDHEN; CDR2 reads SYDVKM. This CDR3 is built from 16 residues. Clones were read by immunoSEQ multiplex PCR, and TCRdb kept only the in-frame ones, dropping some. In the table there are roughly 100,000 clones, about 90% of which are singletons. This sample was taken from a study of T cell changes during pregnancy in multiple sclerosis. The input for sequencing was peripheral blood, taken in the second trimester of pregnancy. This chain uses TRBV28 with TRBJ1-1; 10 nucleotides align to TRBD1. The sequence derives from a female donor with multiple sclerosis, enrolled in a pregnancy study. The CDR3 sequence is CASSPIDRGRWTEAFF. As DNA, the CDR3 is TGTGCCAGCAGTCCCATTGACAGGGGGCGCTGGACTGAAGCTTTCTTT. Full variable domain (remainder filled in from reference TRBV28 and TRBJ1-1): DVKVTQSSRYLVKRTGEKVFLECVQDMDHENMFWYRQDPGLGLRLIYFSYDVKMKEKGDIPEGYSVSREKKERFSLILESASTNQTSMYLCASSPIDRGRWTEAFFGQGTRLTVV.